The text below deals with one T cell receptor beta chain. The data derive from a study of blood T cell repertoires in COVID-19. Libraries were prepared by immunoSEQ multiplex PCR; TCRdb keeps only in-frame clonotypes and omits some of them. Among 150,000 to 200,000 clones, 86% were seen once, and the ten largest hold less than 3%. V shed 4 bases and J shed 5 bases, with 11 bases lying between them. CDR1 and CDR2 from the germline V gene are SEHNR and FQNEAQ (reference sequence). The CDR3 spans 13 residues. Sequenced: peripheral blood. The TCR sequence derives from a woman in her 30s with active or convalescent COVID-19. The chain links TRBV7-9 to TRBJ1-2; D call uncertain. The CDR3 bases are TGTGCCAGCAGCTCACAATTACAATATGGCTACACCTTC. Its translation: CASSSQLQYGYTF.